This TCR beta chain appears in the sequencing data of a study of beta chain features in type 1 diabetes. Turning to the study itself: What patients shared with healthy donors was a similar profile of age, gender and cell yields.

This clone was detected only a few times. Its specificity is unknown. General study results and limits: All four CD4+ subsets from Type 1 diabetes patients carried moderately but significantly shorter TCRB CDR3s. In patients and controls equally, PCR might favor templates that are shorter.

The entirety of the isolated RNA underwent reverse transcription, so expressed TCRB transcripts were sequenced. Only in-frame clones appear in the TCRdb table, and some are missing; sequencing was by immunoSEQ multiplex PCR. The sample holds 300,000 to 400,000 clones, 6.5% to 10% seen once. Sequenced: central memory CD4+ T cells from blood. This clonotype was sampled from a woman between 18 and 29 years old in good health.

The CDR3 region has the DNA TGTGCCAGCAGCTTGGAGGGACTCTATGGCTACACCTTC. Amino acid sequence: CASSLEGLYGYTF. This chain uses TRBV5-4 with TRBJ1-2, with a weak D call TRBD1 (5 bases). The CDR3 is 13 amino acids. Germline V gene sequence: CDR1 SGHNT, CDR2 YYREEE (reference sequence). The ends were cut back, 0 bases at V and 4 bases at J, with 7 bases in the middle.